This TCR beta chain was obtained from a study of spatial heterogeneity in lung cancer. The CDR3 spans 14 residues. Germline CDR1 and CDR2: MDHEN and SYDVKM. V was pared by 3 bases and J by 3 bases, with 12 bases between. Time point given: sample taken at primary tumor resection. A total of approximately 69 untreated early-stage non-small cell lung cancer patients served as donors. From tumor, nontumor lung or frozen PBMC, whole RNA was taken unsorted for sequencing. This clonotype ranks as large. Because this beta chain is a stray read in a library intended to capture alpha chains, its abundance should not be given much weight. TCRdb processed the 5' RACE reads anew with MiXCR; each CDR3 protein has one entry. This sample has roughly 500 distinct CDR3 sequences, with about 9% found just once.

V gene TRBV28 combines with J gene TRBJ2-7, with a weak D call TRBD2 (6 bases). The sequence derives from a female donor with early-stage non-small cell lung cancer. The specimen comprised normal lung tissue next to the tumor, sampled at surgery. The DNA of the CDR3 is TGTGCCAGCAGTTTGGAGGGAGGAGGCTACGAGCAGTACTTC. Amino acid sequence: CASSLEGGGYEQYF.